Below, one TCR beta chain is given with its context. Antigen unknown. This record belongs to a study of T cell responses to AZD1222 COVID-19 vaccine. Study-wide results and caveats: There were repertoire samples only from the period after the peak T cell response. Donors skewed white British and female; clonal diversity was possibly underestimated.

The length of the CDR3 is 16 residues. Germline loops: CDR1 MNHEY, CDR2 SMNVEV (reference sequence). The ends were cut back, 0 bases at V and 5 bases at J, with 14 bases in the middle. The repertoire was sequenced with immunoSEQ multiplex PCR; TCRdb's copy has only in-frame clones and lacks some. Of about 100,000 clones detected, 87% appear once; the ten largest clones hold approximately 4.5%. The chain is built from TRBV27 and TRBJ1-5; a possible D gene is TRBD1 (6 bases). This clonotype was sampled from an adult in good health. Sequences were derived from peripheral blood, sampled on day 0 of AZD1222 vaccination. The CDR3 bases are TGTGCCAGCAGTTTATCAACAGGGCTGGGTTATCAGCCCCAGCATTTT. This sequence encodes CASSLSTGLGYQPQHF.